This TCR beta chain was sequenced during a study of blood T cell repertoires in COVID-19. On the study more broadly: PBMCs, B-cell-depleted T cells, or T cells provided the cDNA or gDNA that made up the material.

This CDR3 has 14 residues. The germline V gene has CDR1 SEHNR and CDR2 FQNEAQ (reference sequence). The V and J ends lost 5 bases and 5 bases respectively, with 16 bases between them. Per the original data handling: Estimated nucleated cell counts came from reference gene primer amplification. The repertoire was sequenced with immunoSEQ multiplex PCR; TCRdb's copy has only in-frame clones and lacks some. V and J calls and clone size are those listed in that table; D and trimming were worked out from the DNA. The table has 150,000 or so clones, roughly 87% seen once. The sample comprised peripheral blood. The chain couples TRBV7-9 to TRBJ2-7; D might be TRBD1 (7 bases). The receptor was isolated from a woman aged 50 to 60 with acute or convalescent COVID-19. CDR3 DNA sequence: TGTGCCAGCAGCGGGGGGACAGTTGGCCACGAGCAGTACTTC. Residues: CASSGGTVGHEQYF.